The clone carrying this TCR beta chain occurred once. V was clipped by 4 bases and J by 5 bases; unmatched bases: 8. This CDR3 region has 15 residues. Germline V gives CDR1 PRHDT, CDR2 FYEKMQ (reference sequence). The PCR contained 60 Vbeta and 13 Jbeta primers. Libraries were prepared by immunoSEQ multiplex PCR; TCRdb keeps only in-frame clonotypes and omits some of them. The sample records roughly 100,000 clones, 75% to 85% being singletons. These data originate in a study of cytomegalovirus exposure and HLA in healthy donors. The specimen was PBMCs. The chain employs TRBV13 and TRBJ2-7; TRBD2 aligns across 10 bases. The sequence was obtained from a woman younger than 30 in good health and CMV-seropositive. CDR3 bases: TGTGCCAGCAGCTCCGGACTAGCGGAGGTAGACGAGCAGTACTTC. Residues: CASSSGLAEVDEQYF.